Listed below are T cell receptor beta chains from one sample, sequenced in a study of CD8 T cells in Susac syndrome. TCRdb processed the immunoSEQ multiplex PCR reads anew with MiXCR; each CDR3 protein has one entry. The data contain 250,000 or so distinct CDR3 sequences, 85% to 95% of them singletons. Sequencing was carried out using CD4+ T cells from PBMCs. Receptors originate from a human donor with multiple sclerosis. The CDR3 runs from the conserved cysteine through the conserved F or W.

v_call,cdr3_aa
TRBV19,CASRETRDNSPLHF
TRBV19,CASSYDRDHSYEQYF
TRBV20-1,CSASMMNAEAFF
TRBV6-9,CASSYPGRQAQETQYF
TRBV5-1,CASSFTKTGLNGYTF
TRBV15,CATSRDLASYGYTF
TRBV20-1,CSANDRGQQETQYF
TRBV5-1,CASSATGTGSEAFF
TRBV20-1,CSARAGLQPQHF
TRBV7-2,CASSRAGTGSGYTF
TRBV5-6,CASSPVYRFLEQYF
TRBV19,CASSWGQGRTEAFF
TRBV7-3,CASSMTGRYEQYF
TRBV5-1,CASSLVGGASDTQYF
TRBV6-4,CARDGAGGATQYF
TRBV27,CASSLFGTQYF
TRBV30,CAWSVLAGPYNEQFF
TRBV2,CASSEEVPGAFF
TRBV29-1,CSVEEGGVPGELFF
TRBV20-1,CSHQLTRAEAFF
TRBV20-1,CSAWGGQGEKLFF
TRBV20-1,CSATPGYSWDNEQFF
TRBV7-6,CASSLAGEGPATQYF
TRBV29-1,CSVGRQGAFYGYTF
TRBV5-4,CASSLEGFGEQFF
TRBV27,CASSFLATRNTEAFF
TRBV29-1,CSVEGLMNTEAFF
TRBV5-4,CASQRGQGTSGANVLTF
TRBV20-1,CSARRFGDTEAFF
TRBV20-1,CSARDPTLAGGFEQYF
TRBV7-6,CASRGGNGGPGSGANVLTF
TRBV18,CASSPELQGRQGNEKLFF